This record looks at one T cell receptor beta chain sequence and its context. What it recognizes is unknown. At one end the junction does not follow the germline gene, possibly because of a read error. This entry comes from a study of identical twins. The CDR3 sequence is 16 residues long. Per germline, CDR1 LGHNA and CDR2 YNFKEQ. A universal primer site was added by template switching, and unique molecular identifiers were carried by the cDNA. TCRdb processed the 5' RACE reads anew with MiXCR; each CDR3 protein has one entry. The sample has 1.5 million to 2 million distinct CDR3 sequences, about 31% seen once. Study-level results: Less excess twin sharing appeared in beta out-of-frame sequences. Models underestimated how often monozygotic twins shared out-of-frame TCR alpha. Reduced insertions were recorded for abundant cord blood beta clonotypes, with no such pattern in memory repertoires.

V usage is TRBV4-2 and J usage is TRBJ1-5, with 8 bases lining up with TRBD1. The source material was cord blood. The clonotype was recovered from a newborn girl in good health. The CDR3 sequence is CASSQDRGHSNRPQHF. The CDR3 nucleotides are TGTGCCAGCAGCCAAGACAGGGGGCATAGCAATCGGCCCCAGCATTTT.